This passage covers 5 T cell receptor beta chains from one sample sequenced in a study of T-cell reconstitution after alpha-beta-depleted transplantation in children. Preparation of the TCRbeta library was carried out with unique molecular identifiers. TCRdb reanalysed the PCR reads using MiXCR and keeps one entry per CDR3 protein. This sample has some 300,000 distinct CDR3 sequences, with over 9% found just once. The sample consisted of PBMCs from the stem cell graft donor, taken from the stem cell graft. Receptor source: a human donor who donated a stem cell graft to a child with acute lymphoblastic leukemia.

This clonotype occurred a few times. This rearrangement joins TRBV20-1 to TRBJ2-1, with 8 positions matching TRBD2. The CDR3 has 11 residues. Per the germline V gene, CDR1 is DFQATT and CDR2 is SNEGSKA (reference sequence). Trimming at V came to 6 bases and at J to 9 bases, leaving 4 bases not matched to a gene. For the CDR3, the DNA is TGCAGTGCCGAAACTAGCGGTGAGCAGTTCTTC. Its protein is CSAETSGEQFF.

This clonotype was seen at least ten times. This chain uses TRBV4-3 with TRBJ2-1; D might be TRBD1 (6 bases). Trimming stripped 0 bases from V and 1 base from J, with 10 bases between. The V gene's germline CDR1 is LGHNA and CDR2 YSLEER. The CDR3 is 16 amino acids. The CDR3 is CASSQEEGGSYNEQFF. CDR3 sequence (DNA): TGCGCCAGCAGCCAAGAGGAAGGGGGATCCTACAATGAGCAGTTCTTC.

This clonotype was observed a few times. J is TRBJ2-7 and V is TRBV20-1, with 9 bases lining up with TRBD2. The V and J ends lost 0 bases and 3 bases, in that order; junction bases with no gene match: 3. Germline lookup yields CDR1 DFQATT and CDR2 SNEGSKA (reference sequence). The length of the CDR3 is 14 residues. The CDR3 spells CSARDLTSGYEQYF. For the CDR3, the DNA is TGCAGTGCTAGAGATCTGACTAGCGGCTACGAGCAGTACTTC.

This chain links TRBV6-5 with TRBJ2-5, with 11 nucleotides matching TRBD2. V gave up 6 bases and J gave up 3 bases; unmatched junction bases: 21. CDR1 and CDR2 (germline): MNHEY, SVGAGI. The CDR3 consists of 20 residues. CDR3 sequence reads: CASRSTTSGRRGLRKETQYF. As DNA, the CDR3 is TGTGCCAGCAGAAGCACCACTAGCGGGAGAAGAGGATTGCGTAAAGAGACCCAGTACTTC.

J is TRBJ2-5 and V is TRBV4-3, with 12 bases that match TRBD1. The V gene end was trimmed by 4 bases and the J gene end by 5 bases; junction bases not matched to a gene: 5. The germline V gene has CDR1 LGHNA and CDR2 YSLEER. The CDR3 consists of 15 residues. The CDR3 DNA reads TGCGCCAGCAGCCTGCGGGACAGGGGGCAGGAGACCCAGTACTTC. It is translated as CASSLRDRGQETQYF.